The clone carrying this T cell receptor beta chain was counted between two and nine times. What it recognizes is unknown. The CDR3 spans 14 residues. The V segment lost 5 bases and the J segment 6 bases; nucleotides outside the gene matches: 2. Germline V gene data show CDR1 as MNHNS and CDR2 as SASEGT. TCRdb used MiXCR to reprocess the reads, holding one entry per CDR3 protein. The table shows about 180,000 distinct CDR3 sequences, with about 18% occurring only once. The data were obtained in a study of T cell repertoires in cytomegalovirus infection. Study summary: Both CMV infection and a matching HLA type were indicated by public TCR beta signatures. Whole-study findings and limits: Dominating the ex vivo response were HLA-C-restricted CMV-specific TCR beta clonotypes. Using cumulative public TCR beta family frequency, the authors identified those who carried CMV together with the relevant HLA.

The rearrangement joins TRBV6-1 to TRBJ1-5; 12 bases align to TRBD1. The receptor was derived from a human donor in good health (CMV status not recorded). Some clones in this sample may be carry-over from other donors' samples. The sequenced sample was CD8+ T cells from PBMCs. The CDR3 DNA follows: TGTGCCAGCAGTAGGGACAGGGGGCCTCAGCCCCAGCATTTT. Its protein is CASSRDRGPQPQHF.